The table lists the clone carrying this TCR beta chain with many counts. Its specificity is unknown. Semi-nested PCR with Nested Universal Primer A followed constant-region reverse priming of full-length variable regions. TCRdb used MiXCR to reprocess the 5' RACE reads, holding one entry per CDR3 protein. The table has some 62,000 distinct CDR3 sequences, about 20% seen once. The V segment lost 6 bases and the J segment 4 bases; nucleotides outside the gene matches: 3. This CDR3 is 13 amino acids long. Germline CDR1 MNHEY, CDR2 SVGEGT. Study-level findings and limits: The TCR gene usage of tumor memory CD4+ T cells clustered together with blood and lymph node memory CD4+ cells and with lymph node naive CD4+ cells. Tumor-infiltrating Treg TCR alpha and beta sequences overlapped most with tumor naive CD4+ T cells, then blood naive.

Sequenced material: memory CD4+ T cells sorted from a lymph node. This sample's subset: memory CD4+ T cells, CD4+CD45RO+CD25-. The clonotype originates from a female donor with breast cancer. The chain recombines TRBV6-2 or TRBV6-3 with TRBJ2-5; 9 bases align to TRBD2. This chain's CDR3 is CASSDSGRETQYF. As DNA, the CDR3 is TGTGCCAGCAGCGATAGCGGGAGAGAGACCCAGTACTTC.